This T cell receptor (beta chain) was profiled in a study of shared clonotypes between healthy human individuals (TCRdb year 2020). As for the study more broadly: Two women and three men aged 18 to 49 years were included in the cohort. For each donor, three plates each were used for CD4 naive and CD4 memory, two plates were used for CD8 naive, and one plate was used for CD8 memory. To estimate repertoire size and how much clonotypes are shared between individuals, the study performed deep sequencing of blood TCR repertoires from 4 to 6 healthy adults. To increase sequencing depth and limit assay-specific biases, different laboratories used diverse techniques to prepare libraries and sequence TCR repertoires. Between about 0.9 and 8.9 billion PBMCs per donor were obtained by leukapheresis.

Trimming leaves V shorter by 4 bases and J shorter by 8 bases, with the junction holding 6 bases beyond the gene matches. CDR1 and CDR2 are read off the germline V gene as SGHVS and FNYEAQ. From the cysteine up to the phenylalanine, the CDR3 has a length of 13 residues. Solely the CDR3 DNA is kept, with 39 bases framed from the first base. Using the deep immunoSEQ assay, multiplex PCR amplified TCR CDR3 regions from genomic DNA. Genomic DNA extracted from each cell subset was distributed evenly over all wells of several immunoSEQ 96-well plates, and each plate served as one replicate. For sorted subsets, approximately 190 ng genomic DNA, equal to tens of thousands of T cell genomes, was loaded into each replicate PCR. Purified libraries were measured with a Qubit 3.0 fluorometer, size-checked on a Bioanalyzer 2100, and measured again with the KAPA Library Quantification kit. Every immunoSEQ 96-well plate was sequenced on a separate single-read 150-cycle Illumina NextSeq 550 flow cell. Regarding the original processing steps: Because only junctional sequences without quality scores were contained in the immunoSEQ output, filtering matching that applied to full-length reads could not be performed. Sequences were annotated with PyIR, a Python wrapper for IgBLAST v1.9, using IMGT germline references to assign V/J genes and CDR3. Reads were filtered out if the reads had weak V/J assignments (E-value above 1e-6), no CDR3, stop codons, out-of-frame junctions, or ambiguous translated residues. V3J clonotypes were defined as sequences sharing an identical inferred V gene, J gene, and CDR3 amino acid sequence. Percentage overlap between repertoires was calculated by dividing the number of shared unique clonotypes by the size of the smaller repertoire. Richness of each repertoire was evaluated using RTK rarefaction, the Chao1 estimator, and Recon v2.1 estimates of unobserved clonotypes. Generation probabilities for all TCRbeta clonotypes obtained by the gDNA method from a few donors were computed using OLGA. This is the immuneACCESS table as TCRdb keeps it, with only in-frame sequences that have V and J called. A part of the clones is gone; compared with another copy, unresolved V genes explain less than half, and the rest is unexplained. From that table come the V and J calls and clone size; the DNA was used to work out D and trimming. The sample contains around 2.5 million clones, roughly 93% of them found a single time. The ten largest clones add up to about 0.34% of the sample.

The research as a whole found: About 5% of naive CD4, around 4% of naive CD8, 2.3% of memory CD4, and 0.4% of memory CD8 clonotypes were shared across a few donors. Compared with non-shared clonotypes, the clonotypes found in all four sorted-subset donors had higher generation probabilities. Sampling was restricted to blood, and TCR repertoires in tissues likely differ from the TCR repertoires found in blood. The small number of donors limited the genetic and exposure-history diversity represented. Pairwise subsampling led to the expectation that sequencing depth would affect the degree of clonotype sharing among donors. Estimated clonotype richness was generally larger for naive than for memory subsets. Even with the large sequencing depth, rarefaction of the sorted-subset datasets indicated that sequencing was incomplete.

About this clone itself: The specificity of this receptor is unknown. Base qualities are not provided; no much larger clone lies one nucleotide away.

Donors were healthy HIV-negative adults with no recently reported acute infections or vaccinations. Only Caucasian adults living in Nashville, Tennessee, USA were represented among the donors. CD4+ T cells were enriched through magnetic negative selection, after which naive cells were positively selected on CD45RA and the remaining negative fraction served as the memory subset. After blood collection by leukapheresis, PBMCs were isolated using Ficoll-Histopaque density gradient centrifugation and then cryopreserved in the vapor phase of liquid nitrogen. Purity and quantity of every magnetically sorted T cell population were checked by analytical flow cytometry. Genomic DNA was isolated from every sorted fraction and measured by UV absorbance on a Nanodrop 2000c.

Sequencing was carried out using naive CD4+ T cells from PBMCs. Sample cell subset or site, as interpreted from the label and publication: CD45RA+ positively selected. The chain links TRBV7-6 with TRBJ1-2, with 8 junctional bases fitting TRBD1. This clonotype was sampled from a young man in good health. Some clones in this sample may be carry-over from other donors' samples. DNA sequence: TGTGCCAGCAGCTCCAGGGGGCGGAAAGGCTACACCTTC. Its coded protein is CASSSRGRKGYTF.